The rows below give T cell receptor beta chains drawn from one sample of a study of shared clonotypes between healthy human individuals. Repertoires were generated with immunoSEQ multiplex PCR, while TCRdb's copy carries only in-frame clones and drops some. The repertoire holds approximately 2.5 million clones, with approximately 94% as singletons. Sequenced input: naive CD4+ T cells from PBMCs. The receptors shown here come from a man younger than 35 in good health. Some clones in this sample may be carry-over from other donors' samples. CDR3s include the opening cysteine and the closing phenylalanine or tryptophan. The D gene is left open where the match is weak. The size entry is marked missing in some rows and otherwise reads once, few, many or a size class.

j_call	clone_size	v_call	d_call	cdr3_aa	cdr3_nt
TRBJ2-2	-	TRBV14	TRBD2	CASSQGGRGTGELFF	TGTGCCAGCAGCCAAGGCGGGAGAGGCACCGGGGAGCTGTTTTTT
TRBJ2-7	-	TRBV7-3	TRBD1	CASSLTPGTGTYEQYF	TGTGCCAGCAGCTTAACCCCCGGGACAGGGACCTACGAGCAGTACTTC
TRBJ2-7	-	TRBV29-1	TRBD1	CSVGTGTEQYF	TGCAGCGTGGGGACAGGGACCGAGCAGTACTTC
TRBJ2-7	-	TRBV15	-	CATSRETGRTYEQYF	TGTGCCACCAGCAGAGAAACAGGGAGAACCTACGAGCAGTACTTC
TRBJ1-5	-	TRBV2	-	CASILTEGQPQHF	TGTGCCAGCATCTTAACGGAGGGTCAGCCCCAGCATTTT
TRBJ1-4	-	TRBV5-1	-	CASAPQENNEKLFF	TGCGCCAGCGCCCCACAGGAGAATAATGAAAAACTGTTTTTT
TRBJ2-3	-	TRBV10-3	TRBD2	CAISEREGPADTQYF	TGTGCCATCAGTGAGCGGGAGGGCCCCGCAGATACGCAGTATTTT
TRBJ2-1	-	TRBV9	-	CASSVAGVGYNEQFF	TGTGCCAGCAGCGTAGCTGGAGTCGGGTACAATGAGCAGTTCTTC
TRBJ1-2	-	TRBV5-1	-	CASSLSPGNYGYTF	TGCGCCAGCAGCTTATCCCCGGGTAACTATGGCTACACCTTC
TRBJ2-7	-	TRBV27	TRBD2	CASSYFGGNAYEQYF	TGTGCCAGCAGTTATTTCGGGGGGAATGCCTACGAGCAGTACTTC
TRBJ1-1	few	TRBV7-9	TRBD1	CASSSTGGGTEAFF	TGTGCCAGCAGCTCGACAGGGGGAGGCACTGAAGCTTTCTTT
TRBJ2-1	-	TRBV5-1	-	CASSLFSNLGQQQFF	TGCGCCAGCAGCTTGTTTTCAAATCTGGGCCAGCAGCAGTTCTTC
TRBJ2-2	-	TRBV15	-	CATSRVPAGGGTGELFF	TGTGCCACCAGCAGAGTCCCTGCCGGGGGCGGAACCGGGGAGCTGTTTTTT
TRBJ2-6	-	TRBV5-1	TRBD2	CASSLVTSGDSGANVLTF	TGCGCCAGCAGCTTGGTGACTAGCGGGGACTCTGGGGCCAACGTCCTGACTTTC
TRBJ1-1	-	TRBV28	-	CASRWTLDTEAFF	TGTGCCAGTCGATGGACTTTGGACACTGAAGCTTTCTTT
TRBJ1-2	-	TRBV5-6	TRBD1	CASSYRGPYGYTF	TGTGCCAGCAGCTACAGGGGGCCCTATGGCTACACCTTC
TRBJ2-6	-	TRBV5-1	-	CASSPGASTDSGANVLTF	TGCGCCAGCAGCCCGGGGGCCTCCACAGACTCTGGGGCCAACGTCCTGACTTTC
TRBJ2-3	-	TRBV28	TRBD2	CASSQGGSGSGTDTQYF	TGTGCCAGCAGCCAGGGTGGTAGCGGGAGTGGTACAGATACGCAGTATTTT
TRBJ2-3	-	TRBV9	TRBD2	CASSVEMPGGVDTQYF	TGTGCCAGCAGCGTAGAAATGCCGGGAGGAGTAGATACGCAGTATTTT
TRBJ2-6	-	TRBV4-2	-	CASSQAAGANVLTF	TGTGCCAGCAGCCAAGCCGCTGGGGCCAACGTCCTGACTTTC
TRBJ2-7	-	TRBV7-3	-	CASSLLAGSYEQYF	TGTGCCAGCAGCTTACTGGCGGGAAGCTACGAGCAGTACTTC
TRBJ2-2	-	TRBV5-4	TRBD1	CASSLGRGLSGELFF	TGTGCCAGCAGCCTGGGCAGGGGGTTAAGCGGGGAGCTGTTTTTT
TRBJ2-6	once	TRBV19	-	CASSIKQGGAAGVLTF	TGTGCCAGTAGTATTAAACAGGGAGGTGCCGCGGGCGTCCTGACTTTC
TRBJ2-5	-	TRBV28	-	CASSLKRKETQYF	TGTGCCAGCAGTTTAAAGCGAAAAGAGACCCAGTACTTC
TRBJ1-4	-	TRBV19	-	CASSSRGGREKLFF	TGTGCCAGTAGTAGCAGGGGTGGTCGAGAAAAACTGTTTTTT
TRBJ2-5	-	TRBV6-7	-	CASTKTGARQETQYF	TGTGCCAGCACCAAAACCGGGGCGAGGCAAGAGACCCAGTACTTC
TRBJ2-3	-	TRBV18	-	CASSLSTDTQYF	TGTGCCAGCTCATTAAGCACAGATACGCAGTATTTT
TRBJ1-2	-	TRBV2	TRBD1	CASRGQDYGYTF	TGTGCCAGCAGAGGACAGGACTATGGCTACACCTTC
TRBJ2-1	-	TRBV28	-	CASSLSGTDYNEQFF	TGTGCCAGCAGTTTATCCGGGACTGACTACAATGAGCAGTTCTTC
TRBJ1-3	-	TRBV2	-	CASIITGPGNTIYF	TGTGCCAGCATTATAACAGGGCCTGGAAACACCATATATTTT
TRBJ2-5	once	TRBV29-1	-	CSVVVTDQETQYF	TGCAGCGTTGTAGTGACGGACCAAGAGACCCAGTACTTC
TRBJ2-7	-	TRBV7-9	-	CASSLTEGRENEQYF	TGTGCCAGCAGCTTGACCGAAGGCAGGGAAAACGAGCAGTACTTC
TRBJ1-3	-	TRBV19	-	CASSIQSISGNTIYF	TGTGCCAGTAGTATACAAAGCATCTCTGGAAACACCATATATTTT
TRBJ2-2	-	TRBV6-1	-	CASTVGGHYTGELFF	TGTGCCAGCACCGTCGGGGGACATTACACCGGGGAGCTGTTTTTT
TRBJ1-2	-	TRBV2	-	CASTPGADYGYTF	TGTGCCAGCACCCCCGGGGCTGACTATGGCTACACCTTC
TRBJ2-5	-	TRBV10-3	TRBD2	CAISAGGQETQYF	TGTGCCATCAGCGCGGGGGGGCAGGAGACCCAGTACTTC
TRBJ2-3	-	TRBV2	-	CASNIRRPDTQYF	TGTGCCAGCAATATAAGACGGCCAGATACGCAGTATTTT
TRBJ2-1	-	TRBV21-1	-	CASSKVGPAGGSNEQFF	TGTGCCAGCAGCAAAGTCGGACCAGCGGGAGGATCTAATGAGCAGTTCTTC
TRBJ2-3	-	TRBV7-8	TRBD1	CASSWQGAPSTDTQYF	TGTGCCAGCAGCTGGCAGGGGGCGCCTAGCACAGATACGCAGTATTTT
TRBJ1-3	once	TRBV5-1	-	CASSFSGAAWYGNTIYF	TGCGCCAGCAGCTTCTCAGGGGCCGCATGGTATGGAAACACCATATATTTT
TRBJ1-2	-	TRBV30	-	CAWTRGHYGYTF	TGTGCCTGGACGAGAGGCCACTATGGCTACACCTTC
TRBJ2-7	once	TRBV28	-	CASSPRPPYEQYF	TGTGCCAGCAGTCCAAGGCCCCCGTACGAGCAGTACTTC
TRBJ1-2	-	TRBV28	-	CASSDTTHGYTF	TGTGCCAGCAGTGACACTACACATGGCTACACCTTC